What follows are 9 T cell receptor beta chains derived from one specimen sequenced in a study of CD4+ T cells in melanoma (dated by TCRdb to between 2020 and 2023). Receptor libraries were prepared by the immunoSEQ multiplex PCR assay. The table was pulled from immuneACCESS by TCRdb, which kept in-frame rearrangements only. Such tables lose some clones; where checked, under half of the loss comes from unresolved V genes, and the rest has no known cause. This sample has a few thousand clones in its table, and under 75% of those were observed once. The top ten clones comprise around 30% of the sample. Source material: cells from a culture (not recorded whether cultured in vitro). These receptors were taken from a human donor with melanoma.

The chain is built from TRBV4-2 and TRBJ2-1, with 12 bases fitting TRBD2. CDR3 length: 16 residues. The germline V gene has CDR1 LGHNA and CDR2 YNFKEQ. The ends lost 0 bases at V and 7 bases at J; junction bases unmatched: 4. The CDR3 bases are TGTGCCAGCAGCCAAGATAGACTAGCGGGGGTGAATGAGCAGTTCTTC. Protein sequence: CASSQDRLAGVNEQFF.

J is TRBJ2-3 and V is TRBV18, with a tentative D call TRBD2 (5 bases). The CDR3 contains 12 residues. CDR1 KGHSH and CDR2 LQKENI come from the germline V gene. V dropped 4 bases and J dropped 4 bases, with 6 bases sitting between them. The DNA of the CDR3 is TGTGCCAGCTCACTGGAGGCAGATACGCAGTATTTT. It codes for CASSLEADTQYF.

V usage is TRBV9 and J usage is TRBJ1-1; D unresolved. CDR1 is SGDLS, CDR2 YYNGEE, per germline. The CDR3 has 12 residues. V lost 0 bases and J 8 bases, leaving 8 bases between the germline ends. In DNA form, the CDR3 reads TGTGCCAGCAGCGTAGATGATAAGGAAGCTTTCTTT. Its protein product is CASSVDDKEAFF.

This clone was picked up a small number of times. The CDR3 protein is CASSTDRGAYEQYF. The CDR3 DNA reads TGTGCCAGCAGTACGGACAGGGGGGCCTACGAGCAGTACTTC. This chain uses TRBV27 with TRBJ2-7; 10 bases match TRBD1. This CDR3 has 14 amino acids. The germline V gene encodes CDR1 MNHEY and CDR2 SMNVEV (reference sequence). V shed 5 bases and J 2 bases; nucleotides not matched to a gene: 3.

J is TRBJ2-1 and V is TRBV14; 7 bases are shared with TRBD2. CDR1 is SGHDN and CDR2 is FVKESK in the germline V gene. Trimming cost V 5 bases and J 3 bases; bases outside gene matches: 10. There are 16 residues in the CDR3. The CDR3 loop is CASSLGGGRLYNEQFF. The DNA for the CDR3 is TGTGCCAGCAGCTTGGGCGGGGGACGACTCTACAATGAGCAGTTCTTC.

This clone was observed a few times. This chain joins TRBV6-1 and TRBJ1-6; D is unclear. Germline V CDR1 and CDR2: MNHNS, SASEGT. This CDR3 region has 15 residues. The ends were cut back, 3 bases at V and 3 bases at J, with 9 bases in the middle. The CDR3 loop is CASSELVSYNSPLHF. CDR3 bases: TGTGCCAGCAGTGAGTTGGTCAGCTATAATTCACCCCTCCACTTT.

The chain links TRBV5-1 to TRBJ1-2; 9 bases fit TRBD1. CDR3 length: 16 amino acids. With 2 bases clipped from V and 5 bases from J, the junction kept 10 bases outside the gene matches. Germline V gene lookup returns CDR1 SGHRS and CDR2 YFSETQ. This chain's CDR3 is CASSLNRGRFGYGYTF. In DNA, the CDR3 is TGCGCCAGCAGCTTAAACAGGGGGCGCTTTGGTTATGGCTACACCTTC.

The gene calls are TRBV5-1 and TRBJ2-5, with 9 bases identical to TRBD2. CDR1 is SGHRS, CDR2 YFSETQ, per germline. There are 14 residues in the CDR3. J gave up 5 bases and V 4 bases, and 6 bases lay outside the gene matches. As DNA, the CDR3 is TGCGCCAGCAGCCCCGGGACTAGCAGTGAGACCCAGTACTTC. It translates to CASSPGTSSETQYF. The full variable domain, its missing parts supplied by reference TRBV5-1 and TRBJ2-5, is KAGVTQTPRYLIKTRGQQVTLSCSPISGHRSVSWYQQTPGQGLQFLFEYFSETQRNKGNFPGRFSGRQFSNSRSEMNVSTLELGDSALYLCASSPGTSSETQYFGPGTRLLVL.

This sequence joins TRBV14 and TRBJ1-2; D gene uncertain. Germline V lookup: CDR1 SGHDN, CDR2 FVKESK. Trimming took off 4 bases at V and 2 bases at J, with 5 bases between the two ends. This CDR3 has 12 residues. The CDR3 sequence is CASSRSNYGYTF. CDR3 coding DNA: TGTGCCAGCAGCCGGTCCAACTATGGCTACACCTTC.